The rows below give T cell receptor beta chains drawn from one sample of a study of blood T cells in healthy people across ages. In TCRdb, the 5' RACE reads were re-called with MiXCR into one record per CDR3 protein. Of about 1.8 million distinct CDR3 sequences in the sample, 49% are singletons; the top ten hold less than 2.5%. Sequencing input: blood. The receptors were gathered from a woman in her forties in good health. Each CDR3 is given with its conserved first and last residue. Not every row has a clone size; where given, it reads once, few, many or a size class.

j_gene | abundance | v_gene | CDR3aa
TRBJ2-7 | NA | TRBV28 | CASSPNEARSSEQYF
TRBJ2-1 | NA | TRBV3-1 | CASSQDLGEEVNEQFF
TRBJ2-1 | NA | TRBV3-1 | CASSQDLAGGSHGNEQFF
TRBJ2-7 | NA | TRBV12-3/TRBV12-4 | CASSPQGSKSYEQYF
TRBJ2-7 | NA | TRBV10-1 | CASSAAPGQGTYEQYF
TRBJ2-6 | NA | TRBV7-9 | CASSFTGFSGANVLTF
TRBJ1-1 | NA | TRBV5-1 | CASSLRTSMNTEAFF
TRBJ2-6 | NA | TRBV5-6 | CASTFGANVLTF
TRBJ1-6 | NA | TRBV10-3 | CAISGGEGLSPLHF
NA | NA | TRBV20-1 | CSAKVRDSQETQFF
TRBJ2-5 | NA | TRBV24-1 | CATSDGGGQETQYF
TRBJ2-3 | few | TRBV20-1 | CSALTSGGTDTQYF
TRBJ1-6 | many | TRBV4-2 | CASSRGQENSPLHF
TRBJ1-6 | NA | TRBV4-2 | CASSQDGYNSPLHF
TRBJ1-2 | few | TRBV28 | CASRVGGGYTF
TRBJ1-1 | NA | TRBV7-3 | CASSPAGTPRTEAFF
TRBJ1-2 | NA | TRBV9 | CASSVLASTNYGYTF
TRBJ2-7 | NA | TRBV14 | CASSHGPYSFSYEQYF
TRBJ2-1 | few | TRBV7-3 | CASSLDLSGGHEQFF
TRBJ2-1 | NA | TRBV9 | CASSGQLVGVSNEQFF
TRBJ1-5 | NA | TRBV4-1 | CASSQDIAIKPQHF
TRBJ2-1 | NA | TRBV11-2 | CASSLSGSGASDYNEQFF
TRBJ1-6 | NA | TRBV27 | CASSSGTDAWGPLHF
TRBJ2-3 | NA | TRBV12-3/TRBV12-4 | CASSLSGTSGGTDTQYF
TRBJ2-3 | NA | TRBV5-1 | CASSYDREIDTQYF
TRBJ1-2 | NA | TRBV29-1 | CSAVDSLTGSYGYTF
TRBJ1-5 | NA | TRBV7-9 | CASSLGGGSNQPRHF
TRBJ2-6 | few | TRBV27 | CASSSVGTGANVLTF
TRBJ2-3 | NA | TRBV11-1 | CVSSLASLAADTQYF
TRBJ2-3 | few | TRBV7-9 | CASLRSGTDTQYF
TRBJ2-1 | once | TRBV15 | CATSRHQINEQFF
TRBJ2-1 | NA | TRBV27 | CASRQRANTLEQFF
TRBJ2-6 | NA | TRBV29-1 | CSVVGVAGVNVLTF
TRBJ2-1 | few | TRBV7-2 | CASRNGQGSYNEQFF
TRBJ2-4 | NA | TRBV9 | CASRREGENIQYF
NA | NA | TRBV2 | CASSEEGGLPHEQFF
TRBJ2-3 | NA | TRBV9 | CASSLSGTSGLDTQYF
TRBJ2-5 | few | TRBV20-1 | CSARRTGQIETQYF
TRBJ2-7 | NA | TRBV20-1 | CSASPIGGYEQYF
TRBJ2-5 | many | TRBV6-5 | CASSNPGTETQYF
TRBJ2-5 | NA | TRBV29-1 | CSAKGGTQETQYF
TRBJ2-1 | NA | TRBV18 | CASTLQWGDEQFF
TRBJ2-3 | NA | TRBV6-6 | CASRRRDRVSDTQYF
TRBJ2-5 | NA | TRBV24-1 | CATSGQGRVETQYF
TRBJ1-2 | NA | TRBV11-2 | CASSQGTAYGYTF